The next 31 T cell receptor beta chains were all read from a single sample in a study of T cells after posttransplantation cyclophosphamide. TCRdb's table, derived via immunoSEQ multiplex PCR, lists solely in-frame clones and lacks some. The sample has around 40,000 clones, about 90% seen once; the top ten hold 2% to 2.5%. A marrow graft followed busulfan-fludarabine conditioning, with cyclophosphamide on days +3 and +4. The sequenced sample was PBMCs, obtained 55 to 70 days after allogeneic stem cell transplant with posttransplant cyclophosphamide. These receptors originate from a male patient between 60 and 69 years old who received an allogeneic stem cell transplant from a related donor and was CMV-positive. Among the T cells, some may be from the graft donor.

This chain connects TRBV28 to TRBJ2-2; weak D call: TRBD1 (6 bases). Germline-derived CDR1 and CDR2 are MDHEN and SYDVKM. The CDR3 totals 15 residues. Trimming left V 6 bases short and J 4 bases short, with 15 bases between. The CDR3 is CASRWTAAGTGELFF. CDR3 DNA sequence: TGTGCCAGCAGATGGACAGCAGCAGGCACCGGGGAGCTGTTTTTT.

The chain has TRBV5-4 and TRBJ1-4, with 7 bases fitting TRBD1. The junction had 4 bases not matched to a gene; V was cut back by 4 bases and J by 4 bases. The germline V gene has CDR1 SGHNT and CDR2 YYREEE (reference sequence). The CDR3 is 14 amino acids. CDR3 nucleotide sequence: TGTGCCAGCAGCGCAGACAGGGTTAATGAAAAACTGTTTTTT. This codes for CASSADRVNEKLFF. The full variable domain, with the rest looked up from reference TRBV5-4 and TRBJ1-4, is ETGVTQSPTHLIKTRGQQVTLRCSSQSGHNTVSWYQQALGQGPQFIFQYYREEENGRGNFPPRFSGLQFPNYSSELNVNALELDDSALYLCASSADRVNEKLFFGSGTQLSVL.

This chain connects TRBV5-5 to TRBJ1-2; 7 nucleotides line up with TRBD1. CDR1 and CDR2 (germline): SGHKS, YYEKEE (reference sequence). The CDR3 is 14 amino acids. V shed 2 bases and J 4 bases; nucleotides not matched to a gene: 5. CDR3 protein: CASSFSGQIYGYTF. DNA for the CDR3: TGTGCCAGCAGCTTTTCGGGACAGATCTATGGCTACACCTTC.

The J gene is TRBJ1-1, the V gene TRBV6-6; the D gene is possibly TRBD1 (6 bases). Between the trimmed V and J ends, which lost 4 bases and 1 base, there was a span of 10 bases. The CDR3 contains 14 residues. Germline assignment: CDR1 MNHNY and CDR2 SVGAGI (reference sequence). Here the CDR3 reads CASSSETGNTEAFF. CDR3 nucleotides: TGTGCCAGCAGTTCGGAGACAGGGAACACTGAAGCTTTCTTT.

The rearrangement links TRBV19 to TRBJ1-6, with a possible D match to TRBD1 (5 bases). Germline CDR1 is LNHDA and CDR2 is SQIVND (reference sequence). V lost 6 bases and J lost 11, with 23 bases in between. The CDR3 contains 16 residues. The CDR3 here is CASSPGHRVAVPPLHF. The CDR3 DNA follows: TGTGCCAGTAGCCCCGGACACCGCGTGGCGGTTCCACCCCTCCACTTT. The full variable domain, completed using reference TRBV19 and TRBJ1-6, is DGGITQSPKYLFRKEGQNVTLSCEQNLNHDAMYWYRQDPGQGLRLIYYSQIVNDFQKGDIAEGYSVSREKKESFPLTVTSAQKNPTAFYLCASSPGHRVAVPPLHFGNGTRLTVT.

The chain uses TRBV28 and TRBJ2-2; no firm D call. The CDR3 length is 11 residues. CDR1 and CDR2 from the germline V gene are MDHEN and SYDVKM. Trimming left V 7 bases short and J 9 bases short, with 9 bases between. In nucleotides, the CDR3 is TGTGCCAGCACAGCAGGCAGGGAGCTGTTTTTT. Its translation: CASTAGRELFF.

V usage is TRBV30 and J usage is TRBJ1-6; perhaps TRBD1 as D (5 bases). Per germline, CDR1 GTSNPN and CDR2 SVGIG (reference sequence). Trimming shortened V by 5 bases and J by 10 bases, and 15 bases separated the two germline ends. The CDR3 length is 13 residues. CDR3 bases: TGTGCCTGGTCCTTGGGACTGTCATCACCCCTCCACTTT. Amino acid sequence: CAWSLGLSSPLHF.

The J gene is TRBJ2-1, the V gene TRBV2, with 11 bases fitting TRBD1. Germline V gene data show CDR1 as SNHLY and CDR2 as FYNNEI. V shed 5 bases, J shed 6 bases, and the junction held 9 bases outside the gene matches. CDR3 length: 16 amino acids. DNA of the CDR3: TGTGCCAGCAGTCAGTCCGGGACAGGGGGGGGCAATGAGCAGTTCTTC. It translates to CASSQSGTGGGNEQFF.

CDR3 bases: TGTGCCAGCAGCTCCCTCGAGACAGGGAACTATGGCTACACCTTC. Its translation is CASSSLETGNYGYTF. J is TRBJ1-2 and V is TRBV7-2; 7 positions agree with TRBD1. The junction had 7 bases not matched to a gene; V was cut back by 4 bases and J by 2 bases. This CDR3 has 15 residues. CDR1 is SGHTA, CDR2 FQGNSA, per germline.

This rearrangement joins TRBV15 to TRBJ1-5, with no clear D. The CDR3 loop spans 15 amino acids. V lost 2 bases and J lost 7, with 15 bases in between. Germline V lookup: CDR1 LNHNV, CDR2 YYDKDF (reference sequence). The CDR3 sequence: CATSRNYEGGQPQHF. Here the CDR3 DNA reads TGTGCCACCAGCAGAAATTACGAGGGAGGACAGCCCCAGCATTTT.

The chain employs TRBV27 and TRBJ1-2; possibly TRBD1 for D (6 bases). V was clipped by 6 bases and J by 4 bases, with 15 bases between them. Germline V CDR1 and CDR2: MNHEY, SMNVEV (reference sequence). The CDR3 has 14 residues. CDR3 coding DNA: TGTGCCAGCAGGGACAGCGCCCGAGTCTATGGCTACACCTTC. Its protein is CASRDSARVYGYTF.

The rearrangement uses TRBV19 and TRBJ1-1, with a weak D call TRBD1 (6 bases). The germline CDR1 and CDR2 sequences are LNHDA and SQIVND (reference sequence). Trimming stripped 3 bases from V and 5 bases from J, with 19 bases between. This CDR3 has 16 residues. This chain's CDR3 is CASSIVRGGERTEAFF. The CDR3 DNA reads TGTGCCAGTAGTATCGTACGAGGGGGAGAAAGAACTGAAGCTTTCTTT.

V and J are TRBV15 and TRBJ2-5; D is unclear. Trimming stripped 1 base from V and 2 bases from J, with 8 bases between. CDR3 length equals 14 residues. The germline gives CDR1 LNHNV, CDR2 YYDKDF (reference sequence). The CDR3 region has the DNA TGTGCCACCAGCAGAGTGCAGTATCAAGAGACCCAGTACTTC. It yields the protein CATSRVQYQETQYF.

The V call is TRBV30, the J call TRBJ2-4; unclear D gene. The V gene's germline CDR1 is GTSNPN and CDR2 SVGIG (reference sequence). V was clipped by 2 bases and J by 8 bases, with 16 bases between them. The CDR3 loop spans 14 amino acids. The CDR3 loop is CAWSLFEAMDIQYF. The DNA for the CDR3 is TGTGCCTGGAGTCTGTTTGAGGCGATGGACATTCAGTACTTC.

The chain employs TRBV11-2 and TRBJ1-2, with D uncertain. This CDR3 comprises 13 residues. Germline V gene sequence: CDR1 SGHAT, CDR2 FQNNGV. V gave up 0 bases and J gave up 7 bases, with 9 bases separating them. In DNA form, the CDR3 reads TGTGCCAGCAGCTTAGAGGGCCAAGGTGGCTACACCTTC. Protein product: CASSLEGQGGYTF.

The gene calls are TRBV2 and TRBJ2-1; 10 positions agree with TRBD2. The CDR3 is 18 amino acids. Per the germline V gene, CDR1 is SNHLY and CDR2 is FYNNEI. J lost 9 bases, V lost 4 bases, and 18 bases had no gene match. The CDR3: CASSVTDPSGGFRGEQFF. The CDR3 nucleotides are TGTGCCAGCAGTGTAACTGACCCTAGCGGGGGTTTTCGTGGTGAGCAGTTCTTC.

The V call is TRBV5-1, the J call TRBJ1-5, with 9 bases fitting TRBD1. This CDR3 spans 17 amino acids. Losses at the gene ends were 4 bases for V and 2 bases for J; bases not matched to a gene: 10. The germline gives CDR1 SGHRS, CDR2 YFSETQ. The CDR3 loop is CASSPGQGGSGNQPQHF. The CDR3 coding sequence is TGCGCCAGCAGCCCGGGACAGGGAGGGTCTGGCAATCAGCCCCAGCATTTT.

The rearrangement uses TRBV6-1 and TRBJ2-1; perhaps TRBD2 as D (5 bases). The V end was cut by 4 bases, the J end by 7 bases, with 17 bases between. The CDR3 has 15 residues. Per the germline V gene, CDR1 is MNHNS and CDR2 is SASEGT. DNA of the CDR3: TGTGCCAGCAGTGCCTATCCGCGGGCCACAAATGAGCAGTTCTTC. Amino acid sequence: CASSAYPRATNEQFF.

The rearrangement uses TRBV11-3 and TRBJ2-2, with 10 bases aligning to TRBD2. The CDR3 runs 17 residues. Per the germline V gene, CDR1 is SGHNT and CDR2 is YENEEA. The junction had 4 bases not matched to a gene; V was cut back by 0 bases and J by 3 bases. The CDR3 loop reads CASSLDTSGTHTGELFF. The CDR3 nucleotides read TGTGCCAGCAGCTTAGATACTAGCGGGACCCACACCGGGGAGCTGTTTTTT.

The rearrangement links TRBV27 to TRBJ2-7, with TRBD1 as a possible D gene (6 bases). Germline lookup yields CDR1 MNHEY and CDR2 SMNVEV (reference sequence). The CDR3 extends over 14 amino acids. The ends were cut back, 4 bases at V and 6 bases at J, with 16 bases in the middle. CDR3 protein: CASSYRTGFVEQYV. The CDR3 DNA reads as TGTGCCAGCAGTTATCGAACAGGGTTCGTCGAGCAGTACGTC.

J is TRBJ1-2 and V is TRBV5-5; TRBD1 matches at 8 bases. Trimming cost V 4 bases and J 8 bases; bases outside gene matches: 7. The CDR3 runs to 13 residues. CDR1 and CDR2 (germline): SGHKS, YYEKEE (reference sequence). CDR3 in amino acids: CASSPQGAQGYTF. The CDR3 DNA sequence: TGTGCCAGCAGCCCCCAGGGGGCGCAGGGCTACACCTTC.

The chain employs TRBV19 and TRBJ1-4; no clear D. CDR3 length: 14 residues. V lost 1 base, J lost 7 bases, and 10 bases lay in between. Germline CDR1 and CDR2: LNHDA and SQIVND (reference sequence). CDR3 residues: CASSIGRTGEKLFF. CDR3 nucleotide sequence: TGTGCCAGTAGTATAGGCAGGACTGGTGAAAAACTGTTTTTT.

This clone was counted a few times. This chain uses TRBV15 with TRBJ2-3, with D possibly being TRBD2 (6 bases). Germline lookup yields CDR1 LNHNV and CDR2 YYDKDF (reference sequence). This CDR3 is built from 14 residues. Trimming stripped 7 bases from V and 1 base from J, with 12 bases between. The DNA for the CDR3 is TGTGCCACCAAGAAATCGGGGGGCACAGATACGCAGTATTTT. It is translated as CATKKSGGTDTQYF.

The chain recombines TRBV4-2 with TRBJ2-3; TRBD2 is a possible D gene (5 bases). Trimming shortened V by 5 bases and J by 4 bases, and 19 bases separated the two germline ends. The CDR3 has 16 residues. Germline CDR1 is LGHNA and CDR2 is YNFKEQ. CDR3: CASSFEGVSSSDTQYF. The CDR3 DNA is TGTGCCAGCAGCTTCGAGGGAGTGTCTTCGTCAGATACGCAGTATTTT.

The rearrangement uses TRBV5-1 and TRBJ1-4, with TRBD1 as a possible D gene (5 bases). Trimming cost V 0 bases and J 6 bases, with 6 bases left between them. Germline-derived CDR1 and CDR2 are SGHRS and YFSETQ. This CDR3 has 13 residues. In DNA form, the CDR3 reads TGCGCCAGCAGCTTGGTAGGGGATGAAAAACTGTTTTTT. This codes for CASSLVGDEKLFF.

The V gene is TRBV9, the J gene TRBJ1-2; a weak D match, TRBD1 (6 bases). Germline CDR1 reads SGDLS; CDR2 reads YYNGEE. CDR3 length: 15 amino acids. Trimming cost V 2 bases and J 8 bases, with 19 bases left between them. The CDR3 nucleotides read TGTGCCAGCAGCGTGGGCCTAGGGAGGGGGTCAGGCTACACCTTC. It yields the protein CASSVGLGRGSGYTF. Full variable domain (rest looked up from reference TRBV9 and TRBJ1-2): DSGVTQTPKHLITATGQRVTLRCSPRSGDLSVYWYQQSLDQGLQFLIQYYNGEERAKGNILERFSAQQFPDLHSELNLSSLELGDSALYFCASSVGLGRGSGYTFGSGTRLTVV.

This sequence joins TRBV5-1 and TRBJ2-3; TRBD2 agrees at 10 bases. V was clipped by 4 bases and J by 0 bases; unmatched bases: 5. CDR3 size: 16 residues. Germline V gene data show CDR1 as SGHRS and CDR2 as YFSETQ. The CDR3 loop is CASSEPSGGSTDTQYF. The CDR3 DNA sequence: TGCGCCAGCAGCGAACCTAGCGGGGGAAGCACAGATACGCAGTATTTT.

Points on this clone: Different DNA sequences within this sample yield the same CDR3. The CDR3 protein is CASSFLVTGTEAFF. CDR3 nucleotides: TGTGCCAGCAGCTTTCTGGTAACAGGTACTGAAGCTTTCTTT. V is TRBV7-9 and J is TRBJ1-1, with D perhaps TRBD1 (5 bases). Germline-derived CDR1 and CDR2 are SEHNR and FQNEAQ (reference sequence). V was clipped by 3 bases and J by 5 bases, with 13 bases between them. The CDR3 runs 14 residues.

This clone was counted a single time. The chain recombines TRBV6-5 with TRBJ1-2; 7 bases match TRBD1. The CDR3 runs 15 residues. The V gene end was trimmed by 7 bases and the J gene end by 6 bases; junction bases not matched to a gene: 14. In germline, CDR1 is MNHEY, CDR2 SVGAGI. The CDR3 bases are TGTGCCAGCACCTACATCCAGGGGGGTCGGGATGGCTACACCTTC. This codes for CASTYIQGGRDGYTF.

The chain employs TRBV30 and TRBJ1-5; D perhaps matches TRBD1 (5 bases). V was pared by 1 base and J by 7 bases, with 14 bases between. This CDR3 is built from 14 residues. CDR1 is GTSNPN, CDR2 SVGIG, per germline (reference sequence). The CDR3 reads CAWSGAYGGQPQHF. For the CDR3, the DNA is TGTGCCTGGAGTGGTGCGTACGGGGGGCAGCCCCAGCATTTT.

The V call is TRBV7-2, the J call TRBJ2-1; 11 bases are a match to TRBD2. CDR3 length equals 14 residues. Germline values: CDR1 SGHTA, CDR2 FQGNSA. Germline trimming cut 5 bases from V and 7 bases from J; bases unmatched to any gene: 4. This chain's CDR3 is CASSTSGGANEQFF. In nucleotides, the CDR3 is TGTGCCAGCAGCACTAGCGGGGGTGCGAATGAGCAGTTCTTC.